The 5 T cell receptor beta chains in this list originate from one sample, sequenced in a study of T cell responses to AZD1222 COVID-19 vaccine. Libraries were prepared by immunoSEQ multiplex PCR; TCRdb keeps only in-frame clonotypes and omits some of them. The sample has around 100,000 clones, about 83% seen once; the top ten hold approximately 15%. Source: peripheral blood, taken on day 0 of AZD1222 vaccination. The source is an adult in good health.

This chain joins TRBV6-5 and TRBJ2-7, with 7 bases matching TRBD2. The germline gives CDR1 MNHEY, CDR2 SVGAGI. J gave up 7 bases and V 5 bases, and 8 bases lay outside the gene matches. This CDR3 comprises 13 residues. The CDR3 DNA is TGTGCCAGCAGTACCCTGGCGGGAGCGGAGCAGTACTTC. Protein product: CASSTLAGAEQYF.

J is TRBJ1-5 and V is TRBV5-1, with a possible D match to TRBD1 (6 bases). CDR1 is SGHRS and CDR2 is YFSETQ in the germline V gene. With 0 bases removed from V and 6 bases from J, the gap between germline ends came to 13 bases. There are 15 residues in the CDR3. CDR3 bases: TGCGCCAGCAGCTTGGGCTCAGGGGCGACTCAGCCCCAGCATTTT. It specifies CASSLGSGATQPQHF.

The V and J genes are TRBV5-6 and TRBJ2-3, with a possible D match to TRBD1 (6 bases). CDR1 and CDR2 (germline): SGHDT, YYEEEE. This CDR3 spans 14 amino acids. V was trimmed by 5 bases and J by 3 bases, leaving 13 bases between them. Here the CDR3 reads CASSNRQETDTQYF. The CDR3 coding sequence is TGTGCCAGCAGTAATAGACAGGAGACAGATACGCAGTATTTT.

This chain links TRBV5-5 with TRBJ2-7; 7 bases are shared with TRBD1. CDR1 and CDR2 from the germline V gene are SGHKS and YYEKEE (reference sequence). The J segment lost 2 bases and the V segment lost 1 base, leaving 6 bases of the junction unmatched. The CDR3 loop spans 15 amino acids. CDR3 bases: TGTGCCAGCAGCTTGCTCTCAGGGGGACCCTACGAGCAGTACTTC. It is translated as CASSLLSGGPYEQYF.

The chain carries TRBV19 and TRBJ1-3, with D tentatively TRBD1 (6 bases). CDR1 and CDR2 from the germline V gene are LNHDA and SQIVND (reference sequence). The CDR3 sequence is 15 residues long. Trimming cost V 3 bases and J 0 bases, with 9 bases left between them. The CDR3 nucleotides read TGTGCCAGTAGTATCGGACAGTTCTCTGGAAACACCATATATTTT. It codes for CASSIGQFSGNTIYF. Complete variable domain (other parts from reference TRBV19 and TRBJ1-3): DGGITQSPKYLFRKEGQNVTLSCEQNLNHDAMYWYRQDPGQGLRLIYYSQIVNDFQKGDIAEGYSVSREKKESFPLTVTSAQKNPTAFYLCASSIGQFSGNTIYFGEGSWLTVV.